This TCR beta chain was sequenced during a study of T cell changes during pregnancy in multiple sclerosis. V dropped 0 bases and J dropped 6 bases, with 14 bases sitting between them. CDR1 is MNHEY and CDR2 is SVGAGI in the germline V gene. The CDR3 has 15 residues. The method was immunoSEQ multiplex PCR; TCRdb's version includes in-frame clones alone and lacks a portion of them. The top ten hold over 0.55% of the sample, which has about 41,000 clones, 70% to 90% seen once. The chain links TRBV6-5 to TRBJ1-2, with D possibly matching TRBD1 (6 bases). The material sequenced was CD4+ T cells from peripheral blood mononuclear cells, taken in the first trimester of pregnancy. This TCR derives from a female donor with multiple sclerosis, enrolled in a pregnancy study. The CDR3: CASSYSYKQGNGYTF. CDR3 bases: TGTGCCAGCAGTTACTCCTATAAACAGGGTAATGGCTACACCTTC.